Each of the 26 T cell receptor beta chains below was sequenced from the same sample in a study of regulatory T cells in long-lasting Graves disease. Combining iRepertoire HTBI primers with Arm-PCR of CDR3 regions, the authors built TCR beta libraries. Each CDR3 protein is one row after TCRdb ran MiXCR on the multiplex PCR reads. The data show approximately 400,000 distinct CDR3 sequences, under 25% seen once. Sample time point: persistent/refractory GD, antithyroid drugs over 5 years with positive TRAb. PBMC-extracted RNA yielded the TCR library. This material consisted of peripheral blood mononuclear cells (PBMCs), taken when the disease was refractory, from a patient treated with antithyroid drugs. All receptors come from a female donor with Graves disease.

The chain carries TRBV6-1 and TRBJ1-1, with D perhaps matching TRBD1 (6 bases). V was clipped by 8 bases and J by 1 base, with 11 bases between them. The CDR3 sequence is 13 residues long. Germline assignment: CDR1 MNHNS and CDR2 SASEGT. This CDR3 reads CASRGHKNTEAFF. The CDR3 DNA reads as TGTGCCAGCCGGGGGCACAAGAACACTGAAGCTTTCTTT.

This clonotype appeared many times. The chain couples TRBV10-3 to TRBJ2-5; 11 nucleotides line up with TRBD2. The junction had 5 bases not matched to a gene; V was cut back by 3 bases and J by 5 bases. This CDR3 is built from 15 residues. Germline-derived CDR1 and CDR2 are ENHRY and SYGVKD. In DNA form, the CDR3 reads TGTGCCATCAGTGAAGAACTAGCGGGAGCGGAGACCCAGTACTTC. This encodes CAISEELAGAETQYF.

This clonotype was seen ten or more times. The chain links TRBV28 to TRBJ1-4, with TRBD1 matching 8 bases. Germline CDR1 is MDHEN and CDR2 is SYDVKM. Losses at the gene ends were 2 bases for V and 8 bases for J; bases not matched to a gene: 10. This CDR3 spans 16 amino acids. CDR3 in amino acids: CASSLPEDRVGEKLFF. The DNA of the CDR3 is TGTGCCAGCAGTTTACCGGAGGACAGGGTAGGAGAAAAACTGTTTTTT.

The chain has TRBV30 and TRBJ1-5, with a possible D match to TRBD1 (5 bases). V was trimmed by 1 base and J by 0 bases, leaving 7 bases between them. CDR1 is GTSNPN and CDR2 is SVGIG in the germline V gene (reference sequence). The CDR3 loop spans 14 amino acids. In nucleotides, the CDR3 is TGTGCCTGGAGTGCGGGGGTTAGCAATCAGCCCCAGCATTTT. This codes for CAWSAGVSNQPQHF.

This clonotype appeared many times. DNA for the CDR3: TGTGCCAGCCGGAAGGAAGGGAACACTGAAGCTTTCTTT. Translation: CASRKEGNTEAFF. The V and J genes are TRBV6-1 and TRBJ1-1; D gene uncertain. Germline values: CDR1 MNHNS, CDR2 SASEGT. Between the trimmed V and J ends, which lost 8 bases and 1 base, there was a span of 11 bases. There are 13 residues in the CDR3.

The rearrangement joins TRBV6-2 or TRBV6-3 to TRBJ1-1, with D hard to call. Trimming removed 0 bases at V and 6 bases at J, with 17 bases between. CDR1 is MNHEY and CDR2 is SVGEGT in the germline V gene. The CDR3 spans 16 residues. CDR3 residues: CASSYSIFAAAPEAFF. CDR3 bases: TGTGCCAGCAGTTACTCGATTTTCGCGGCCGCTCCTGAAGCTTTCTTT.

This clonotype appeared many times. V is TRBV7-2 and J is TRBJ1-4, with D possibly TRBD1 on 5 matching bases. Germline-derived CDR1 and CDR2 are SGHTA and FQGNSA. V lost 2 bases to trimming and J lost 8 bases, with 9 bases between them. This CDR3 is 13 amino acids long. The CDR3: CASSLWGVEKLFF. CDR3 sequence (DNA): TGTGCCAGCAGCTTATGGGGGGTGGAAAAACTGTTTTTT. The variable domain in full, with the rest retrieved from reference TRBV7-2 and TRBJ1-4, is GAGVSQSPSNKVTEKGKDVELRCDPISGHTALYWYRQSLGQGLEFLIYFQGNSAPDKSGLPSDRFSAERTGGSVSTLTIQRTQQEDSAVYLCASSLWGVEKLFFGSGTQLSVL.

Ten or more counts support this clonotype. The J gene is TRBJ2-7, the V gene TRBV12-3 or TRBV12-4; the D call may be TRBD1 or TRBD2 (6 bases each). This CDR3 region has 13 residues. With 3 bases removed from V and 3 bases from J, the gap between germline ends came to 9 bases. CDR3 nucleotide sequence: TGTGCCAGCAGTTTCGGGGGCAACTACGAGCAGTACTTC. It is translated as CASSFGGNYEQYF.

This clonotype has at least ten counts. The chain is built from TRBV29-1 and TRBJ2-7, with TRBD1 identical over 9 bases. This CDR3 is 12 amino acids long. The germline gives CDR1 SQVTM, CDR2 ANQGSEA. V was pared by 7 bases and J by 1 base, with 2 bases of the junction left unmatched. The CDR3 nucleotides read TGCAGCGCCGGGACAGGGTCCTACGAGCAGTACTTC. The encoded protein is CSAGTGSYEQYF.

V and J are TRBV5-4 and TRBJ2-1; weak D call: TRBD2 (6 bases). The length of the CDR3 is 14 residues. Germline CDR1 is SGHNT and CDR2 is YYREEE (reference sequence). V dropped 4 bases and J dropped 15 bases, with 23 bases sitting between them. This CDR3 is CASSPSGGGTNWFF. The CDR3 region has the DNA TGTGCCAGCAGCCCCTCGGGTGGGGGGACCAATTGGTTCTTC.

Note on this clonotype: Given a much more abundant clone one base away, this may be a read error. The V and J genes are TRBV6-2 or TRBV6-3 and TRBJ1-5; D may be TRBD1 (6 bases). Germline lookup yields CDR1 MNHEY and CDR2 SVGEGT. There are 16 residues in the CDR3. Here the CDR3 reads CTSSSRQDVSNQPQHF. DNA of the CDR3: TGTACCAGCAGCTCCCGACAGGATGTAAGCAATCAGCCCCAGCATTTT.

This clonotype was seen repeatedly, ten times or more. V gene TRBV5-1 combines with J gene TRBJ1-1; D might be TRBD1 (5 bases). The CDR3 covers 17 residues. CDR1 and CDR2 (germline): SGHRS, YFSETQ. Trimming cost V 0 bases and J 1 base, with 16 bases left between them. The CDR3 region is CASSLELAVGGNTEAFF. The CDR3 DNA follows: TGCGCCAGCAGCTTGGAGTTGGCAGTCGGGGGGAACACTGAAGCTTTCTTT.

This clonotype was seen ten or more times. The V gene is TRBV12-3 or TRBV12-4, the J gene TRBJ1-1; no definite D call. Trimming removed 3 bases from V and 4 bases from J, with 9 bases in between. CDR3 length equals 13 residues. The CDR3: CASSFKASTEAFF. CDR3 coding DNA: TGTGCCAGCAGTTTTAAGGCGTCCACTGAAGCTTTCTTT.

CDR3 nucleotide sequence: TGTGCCTGGAGTGAGCCGGAAATGACTAGCGGGAGATTGTGCGAGCAGTACTTC. Residues: CAWSEPEMTSGRLCEQYF. The V call is TRBV30, the J call TRBJ2-7; the match to TRBD2 covers 12 bases. The CDR3 sequence is 18 residues long. From germline, CDR1 is GTSNPN and CDR2 SVGIG (reference sequence). J was trimmed by 6 bases and V by 1 base; bases with no gene match: 16.

A single count supports this clonotype. This may come from a read error, since a much larger clone is one base off. This chain uses TRBV12-3 or TRBV12-4 with TRBJ2-2; the D call may be TRBD1 or TRBD2 (5 bases each). This CDR3 comprises 16 residues. The CDR3 bases are TGTGCCAGCAGTTTAATTGATCAGGGCTATACCGGGGAGCTGCTTTTT. Its translation is CASSLIDQGYTGELLF.

This clonotype has more than one count but fewer than ten. The chain links TRBV29-1 to TRBJ1-4; D is possibly TRBD1 (6 bases). There are 13 residues in the CDR3. Per germline, CDR1 SQVTM and CDR2 ANQGSEA. V was trimmed by 6 bases and J by 3 bases, leaving 11 bases between them. The CDR3 here is CSVTGLANEKLFF. CDR3 in DNA: TGCAGCGTAACAGGGCTAGCTAATGAAAAACTGTTTTTT.

CDR3 region: CSARTGPQETQYF. CDR3 in DNA: TGCAGCGCCCGGACAGGTCCCCAAGAGACCCAGTACTTC. V is TRBV29-1 and J is TRBJ2-5; 7 bases are a match to TRBD1. Germline values: CDR1 SQVTM, CDR2 ANQGSEA. The CDR3 contains 13 residues. J was trimmed by 1 base and V by 7 bases; bases with no gene match: 6.

A few counts support this clonotype. V gene TRBV20-1 combines with J gene TRBJ1-5; D is unclear. CDR1 and CDR2 (germline): DFQATT, SNEGSKA (reference sequence). The CDR3 runs 14 residues. The V end lost 3 bases, the J end lost 6 bases, and 15 bases lay between the germline ends. The CDR3 loop is CSARLGPPGQPQHF. The CDR3 region has the DNA TGCAGTGCTAGGCTTGGACCGCCCGGTCAGCCCCAGCATTTT.

The chain has TRBV10-2 and TRBJ1-1, with a weak D call TRBD1 (6 bases). V shed 8 bases and J shed 1 base, with 11 bases lying between them. Germline CDR1 WSHSY, CDR2 SAAADI. The CDR3 spans 13 residues. The CDR3 DNA is TGCGCCAGCGGAGGACAGCAGAACACTGAAGCTTTCTTT. It yields the protein CASGGQQNTEAFF.

This clonotype was counted ten times or more. The chain recombines TRBV11-2 with TRBJ2-6; D might be TRBD1 (7 bases). CDR3 length equals 18 residues. The germline CDR1 and CDR2 sequences are SGHAT and FQNNGV. The germline V and J ends were trimmed by 5 bases and 0 bases, with 17 bases remaining between them. CDR3 nucleotide sequence: TGTGCCAGCAGCACCCGGACAGGAGGGGGCTCTGGGGCCAACGTCCTGACTTTC. It translates to CASSTRTGGGSGANVLTF. The complete variable domain, with remaining parts taken from reference TRBV11-2 and TRBJ2-6, reads EAGVAQSPRYKIIEKRQSVAFWCNPISGHATLYWYQQILGQGPKLLIQFQNNGVVDDSQLPKDRFSAERLKGVDSTLKIQPAKLEDSAVYLCASSTRTGGGSGANVLTFGAGSRLTVL.

This clonotype was seen many times. This chain joins TRBV6-2 or TRBV6-3 and TRBJ2-5; D is uncertain. The CDR3 loop spans 14 amino acids. The germline V gene encodes CDR1 MNHEY and CDR2 SVGEGT. V lost 1 base and J lost 1, with 7 bases in between. The CDR3 spells CASSYFKIQETQYF. In nucleotides, the CDR3 is TGTGCCAGCAGTTACTTTAAGATCCAAGAGACCCAGTACTTC.

This clonotype was picked up a small number of times. This chain links TRBV7-2 with TRBJ2-7; 13 bases are a match to TRBD2. The J segment lost 8 bases and the V segment lost 3 bases, leaving 19 bases of the junction unmatched. This CDR3 spans 19 amino acids. The germline V gene has CDR1 SGHTA and CDR2 FQGNSA. In DNA form, the CDR3 reads TGTGCCAGCAGCTTGGGGTCGTCGGGCGCACTAGCGGGAGGGCCAAAGCAGTACTTC. This gives the protein CASSLGSSGALAGGPKQYF.

This clonotype appeared a few times. The chain employs TRBV30 and TRBJ1-1; 7 nucleotides match TRBD1. Looked up from germline, CDR1 is GTSNPN and CDR2 is SVGIG (reference sequence). V lost 4 bases and J lost 5; bases outside the gene matches: 4. This CDR3 is built from 12 residues. The CDR3 sequence is CAWTQGGTEAFF. The CDR3 bases are TGTGCCTGGACCCAGGGGGGAACTGAAGCTTTCTTT.

This clonotype was seen a handful of times. The chain links TRBV12-3 or TRBV12-4 to TRBJ1-2; D is unclear. The CDR3 is made up of 13 amino acids. With 6 bases removed from V and 4 bases from J, the gap between germline ends came to 12 bases. The CDR3 nucleotides read TGTGCCAGCAGCTTCCCGGGCCTCTATGGCTACACCTTC. It yields the protein CASSFPGLYGYTF.

This clonotype appeared many times. The rearrangement joins TRBV20-1 to TRBJ2-7; 8 bases match TRBD1. Losses at the gene ends were 6 bases for V and 2 bases for J; bases not matched to a gene: 9. The CDR3 is 14 amino acids. Germline CDR1 and CDR2: DFQATT and SNEGSKA (reference sequence). This chain's CDR3 is CSATRTGTPYEQYF. CDR3 DNA: TGCAGTGCCACACGGACAGGGACGCCCTACGAGCAGTACTTC.

This clonotype showed up just a few times. J is TRBJ2-5 and V is TRBV5-1; tentatively, D is TRBD1 or TRBD2 (5 bases each). The germline CDR1 and CDR2 sequences are SGHRS and YFSETQ. Between the trimmed V and J ends, which lost 3 bases and 4 bases, there was a span of 16 bases. The CDR3 is made up of 15 amino acids. DNA for the CDR3: TGCGCCAGCAGCTGGATGACGGCTGGGGGAGAGACCCAGTACTTC. It specifies CASSWMTAGGETQYF.